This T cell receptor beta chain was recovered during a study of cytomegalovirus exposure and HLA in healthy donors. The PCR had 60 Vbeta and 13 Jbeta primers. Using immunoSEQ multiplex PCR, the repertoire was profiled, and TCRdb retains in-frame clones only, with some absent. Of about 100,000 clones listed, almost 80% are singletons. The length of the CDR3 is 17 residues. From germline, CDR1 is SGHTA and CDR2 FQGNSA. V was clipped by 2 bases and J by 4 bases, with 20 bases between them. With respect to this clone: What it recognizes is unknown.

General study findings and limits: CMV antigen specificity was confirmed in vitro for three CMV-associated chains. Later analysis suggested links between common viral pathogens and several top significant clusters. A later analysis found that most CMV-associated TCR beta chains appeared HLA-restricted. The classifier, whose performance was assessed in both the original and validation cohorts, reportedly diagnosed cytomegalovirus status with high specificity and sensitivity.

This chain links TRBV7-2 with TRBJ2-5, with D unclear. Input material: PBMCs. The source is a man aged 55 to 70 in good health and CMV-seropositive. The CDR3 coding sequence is TGTGCCAGCAGCTTAAGAAGTAAACTGGGCTTTCGAGAGACCCAGTACTTC. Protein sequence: CASSLRSKLGFRETQYF.